The 19 T cell receptor beta chains below were found in one sample sequenced in a study of cytomegalovirus exposure and HLA in healthy donors. A multiplex PCR was run with 60 Vbeta primers and 13 Jbeta primers. Sequenced by immunoSEQ multiplex PCR; TCRdb stores in-frame clones only, minus some. The repertoire consists of 100,000 to 150,000 clones, with roughly 86% occurring once and the leading ten covering more than 1.5%. Source material: PBMCs. The source is a man between 18 and 29 years old in good health and CMV-seronegative.

This chain connects TRBV21-1 to TRBJ1-2; the DNA was not compared with TRBD1, the D call given in the table. TRBV21-1 is described as a pseudogene. The CDR3 consists of 15 residues. CDR3 DNA sequence: TGTGCCAGCAGCAAAGGCCCAAAAACAGGGGAAGGCTACACCTTC. The encoded protein is CASSKGPKTGEGYTF.

The gene calls are TRBV5-1 and TRBJ1-1, with 7 bases that match TRBD1. V trimming: 3 bases; J trimming: 1 base; junction bases outside the gene matches: 6. The CDR3 sequence is 15 residues long. The germline V gene has CDR1 SGHRS and CDR2 YFSETQ. The CDR3 DNA reads as TGCGCCAGCAGCTGGGGGACAGTGGAGAACACTGAAGCTTTCTTT. Translation gives CASSWGTVENTEAFF.

The V gene is TRBV7-6, the J gene TRBJ2-6; TRBD1 is a possible D gene (6 bases). Trimming shortened V by 1 base and J by 7 bases, and 14 bases separated the two germline ends. This CDR3 contains 16 residues. Germline lookup yields CDR1 SGHVS and CDR2 FNYEAQ. This chain's CDR3 is CASSLVGQGSANVLTF. The DNA of the CDR3 is TGTGCCAGCAGCTTAGTCGGGCAGGGGAGCGCCAACGTCCTGACTTTC.

This clone turned up a few times. This chain links TRBV6-5 with TRBJ1-4, with no clear D. This CDR3 has 13 residues. Germline V gene sequence: CDR1 MNHEY, CDR2 SVGAGI. V was shortened by 2 bases and J by 12 bases, with 13 bases between the two germline ends. The CDR3 DNA is TGTGCCAGCAGTTACGGCCCCGGGGTGGAACTGTTTTTT. Translated: CASSYGPGVELFF.

This clone has only one observation. The chain employs TRBV6-6 and TRBJ1-1; D is unresolved. CDR1 and CDR2 from the germline V gene are MNHNY and SVGAGI (reference sequence). The CDR3 is 12 residues long. V shed 5 bases and J shed 8 bases, with 12 bases lying between them. The CDR3 is CASSPSAGEAFF. CDR3 nucleotides: TGTGCCAGCAGTCCCTCAGCCGGGGAAGCTTTCTTT.

This chain links TRBV7-2 with TRBJ1-4; 7 bases line up with TRBD1. The CDR3 totals 16 residues. The V gene's germline CDR1 is SGHTA and CDR2 FQGNSA. Germline trimming cut 4 bases from V and 3 bases from J; bases unmatched to any gene: 8. The CDR3 region is CASSSLDRVANEKLFF. In DNA, the CDR3 is TGTGCCAGCAGCTCCCTAGACAGGGTCGCTAATGAAAAACTGTTTTTT.

The V and J genes are TRBV9 and TRBJ2-7; 7 bases are a match to TRBD1. V lost 4 bases, J lost 1 base, and 5 bases stayed unmatched. The CDR3 has 14 residues. The germline gives CDR1 SGDLS, CDR2 YYNGEE. DNA of the CDR3: TGTGCCAGCAGCACAGGGGAAGAGTCCTACGAGCAGTACTTC. It encodes CASSTGEESYEQYF.

This clone was picked up a small number of times. The J gene is TRBJ1-4, the V gene TRBV6-5; D not resolved. From germline, CDR1 is MNHEY and CDR2 SVGAGI. Trimming pared 0 bases from V and 0 bases from J, leaving 5 bases between. The CDR3 has 15 amino acids. DNA of the CDR3: TGTGCCAGCAGTTACTCGGCCACAACTAATGAAAAACTGTTTTTT. Residues: CASSYSATTNEKLFF.

The chain carries TRBV7-8 and TRBJ1-1; tentatively, D is TRBD1 (6 bases). Germline V CDR1 and CDR2: SGHVS, FQNEAQ. The CDR3 spans 13 residues. The germline V and J ends were trimmed by 4 bases and 1 base, with 7 bases remaining between them. CDR3 residues: CASSSDRNTEAFF. In DNA form, the CDR3 reads TGTGCCAGCAGCTCGGACAGGAACACTGAAGCTTTCTTT. Full variable domain (rest looked up from reference TRBV7-8 and TRBJ1-1): GAGVSQSPRYKVAKRGQDVALRCDPISGHVSLFWYQQALGQGPEFLTYFQNEAQLDKSGLPSDRFFAERPEGSVSTLKIQRTQQEDSAVYLCASSSDRNTEAFFGQGTRLTVV.

The chain is built from TRBV5-4 and TRBJ1-1; a weak D match, TRBD1 (6 bases). Trimming took 4 bases from V and 4 from J, leaving 14 bases between them. The CDR3 extends over 14 amino acids. Germline CDR1 reads SGHNT; CDR2 reads YYREEE (reference sequence). The CDR3 loop is CASSPSRGPTEAFF. CDR3 sequence (DNA): TGTGCCAGCAGCCCTAGCAGGGGCCCCACTGAAGCTTTCTTT. The complete variable domain, with remaining parts taken from reference TRBV5-4 and TRBJ1-1, reads ETGVTQSPTHLIKTRGQQVTLRCSSQSGHNTVSWYQQALGQGPQFIFQYYREEENGRGNFPPRFSGLQFPNYSSELNVNALELDDSALYLCASSPSRGPTEAFFGQGTRLTVV.

J is TRBJ2-3 and V is TRBV6-7, with 8 bases lining up with TRBD2. TRBV6-7 is reported as an ORF; its role is uncertain. The CDR3 is 17 residues long. Trimming cost V 2 bases and J 1 base; bases outside gene matches: 8. The CDR3 region is CASSYKGRGVRTDTQYF. In DNA, the CDR3 is TGTGCCAGCAGTTACAAGGGGCGGGGGGTGCGCACAGATACGCAGTATTTT.

This chain connects TRBV5-4 to TRBJ1-6, with a weak D call TRBD1 (6 bases). This CDR3 has 14 amino acids. V was clipped by 3 bases and J by 5 bases, with 9 bases between them. The germline gives CDR1 SGHNT, CDR2 YYREEE (reference sequence). The CDR3 is CASSSNRDNSPLHF. The DNA for the CDR3 is TGTGCCAGCAGCTCGAACAGGGATAATTCACCCCTCCACTTT.

CDR3 loop: CASSLAGEGEAFF. DNA of the CDR3: TGTGCCAGCAGCTTAGCAGGGGAGGGTGAAGCTTTCTTT. This chain uses TRBV13 with TRBJ1-1; D might be TRBD1 (6 bases). The V gene lost 1 base and the J gene lost 7 bases, with 10 bases spanning the gap. The CDR3 spans 13 residues. Germline CDR1 and CDR2: PRHDT and FYEKMQ (reference sequence).

The CDR3 protein is CASSIRQGDLFQPQHF. The CDR3 nucleotides read TGTGCCAGTAGTATAAGACAGGGGGATCTTTTTCAGCCCCAGCATTTT. V gene TRBV19 combines with J gene TRBJ1-5; 9 bases match TRBD1. The trim removed 2 bases at V and 6 bases at J, leaving 8 bases unmatched. In germline, CDR1 is LNHDA, CDR2 SQIVND (reference sequence). The CDR3 is made up of 16 amino acids.

This clone was detected once. This chain joins TRBV19 and TRBJ2-1, with D tentatively TRBD1 (5 bases). Trimming left V 4 bases short and J 7 bases short, with 23 bases between. The CDR3 consists of 17 residues. CDR1 LNHDA and CDR2 SQIVND come from the germline V gene (reference sequence). CDR3 nucleotide sequence: TGTGCCAGTAGTACTTTAGTCTCGACAGCTACAGGTAATGAGCAGTTCTTC. Translated, it gives CASSTLVSTATGNEQFF.

This clone has only one observation. This chain joins TRBV5-4 and TRBJ2-3; 13 bases are a match to TRBD2. Trimming cost V 4 bases and J 6 bases; bases outside gene matches: 5. The CDR3 spans 15 residues. CDR1 is SGHNT, CDR2 YYREEE, per germline (reference sequence). CDR3 nucleotides: TGTGCCAGCAGCCCAACTAGCGGGGGGGCCGATACGCAGTATTTT. Translated, it gives CASSPTSGGADTQYF.

The CDR3 reads CASSERTENTEAFF. The DNA for the CDR3 is TGTGCCAGCTCAGAAAGGACAGAGAACACTGAAGCTTTCTTT. The chain couples TRBV18 to TRBJ1-1; D is perhaps TRBD1 (6 bases). CDR3 size: 14 residues. Germline CDR1 is KGHSH and CDR2 is LQKENI. V lost 5 bases, J lost 1 base, and 11 bases lay in between. Filled out from reference TRBV18 and TRBJ1-1, the complete variable domain reads NAGVMQNPRHLVRRRGQEARLRCSPMKGHSHVYWYRQLPEEGLKFMVYLQKENIIDESGMPKERFSAEFPKEGPSILRIQQVVRGDSAAYFCASSERTENTEAFFGQGTRLTVV.

This chain connects TRBV6-1 to TRBJ2-2; D might be TRBD1 (5 bases). The CDR3 has 14 amino acids. Germline V gives CDR1 MNHNS, CDR2 SASEGT. V shed 7 bases and J shed 3 bases, with 12 bases lying between them. The CDR3 DNA sequence: TGTGCCAGCACCCCGACAGTTGACACCGGGGAGCTGTTTTTT. It codes for CASTPTVDTGELFF.

CDR3 sequence reads: CASSDPGNTEAFF. The DNA of the CDR3 is TGTGCCAGCAGTGACCCAGGGAACACTGAAGCTTTCTTT. The gene calls are TRBV6-5 and TRBJ1-1, with unresolved D. Between the trimmed V and J ends, which lost 5 bases and 1 base, there was a span of 8 bases. Looked up from germline, CDR1 is MNHEY and CDR2 is SVGAGI. The CDR3 loop spans 13 amino acids.